The source of this T cell receptor beta chain is a study of T cells in Graves' hyperthyroidism and ophthalmopathy. Study-wide context: At the time of initial diagnosis and before any treatment, peripheral blood was collected.

This clonotype showed up many times. The V end was cut by 9 bases, the J end by 0 bases, with 12 bases between. The CDR3 spans 13 residues. Germline assignment: CDR1 MNHEY and CDR2 SVGEGT. Absent ophthalmopathy progression within 18 months defined stable Graves' hyperthyroidism. Patients aged 18 to 65 had newly diagnosed hyperthyroidism of under 2 months' duration. PBMCs were derived from around 10 ml fresh peripheral blood. TCR beta CDR3 sequences were amplified from RNA transcripts. During a first-round RT-PCR of the TCR CDR3, the HTBI primer set was used. TCRdb processed the multiplex PCR reads anew with MiXCR; each CDR3 protein has one entry. The data contain roughly 200,000 distinct CDR3 sequences, 18% of them singletons.

The V call is TRBV6-2 or TRBV6-3, the J call TRBJ2-7, with D tentatively TRBD2 (5 bases). This receptor was identified in a man aged 40-55 years with Graves' hyperthyroidism. Sample: blood. The CDR3 region is CASWTPPSYEQYF. The CDR3 region has the DNA TGTGCCAGTTGGACTCCACCCTCCTACGAGCAGTACTTC.